The next 5 T cell receptor beta chains were all read from a single sample in a study of chemoradiotherapy in HPV16-positive cancers (dated by TCRdb to between 2021 and 2022). Libraries were built with the immunoSEQ multiplex PCR assay. This is the immuneACCESS table as TCRdb keeps it, with only in-frame sequences that have V and J called. A part of the clones is gone; compared with another copy, unresolved V genes explain less than half, and the rest is unexplained. Present in this sample are tens of thousands of clones, more than 70% of which were seen just once. The ten biggest clones cover just over 4% of the sample. The material sequenced was blood, taken from a patient who underwent chemoradiotherapy. All receptors come from a human donor with HPV-associated anogenital cancer.

The chain links TRBV6-1 to TRBJ2-7; D might be TRBD1 (6 bases). CDR1 and CDR2 (germline): MNHNS, SASEGT. The CDR3 contains 14 residues. The V end lost 3 bases, the J end lost 1 base, and 10 bases lay between the germline ends. CDR3: CASSDRGSSYEQYF. As DNA, the CDR3 is TGTGCCAGCAGTGACAGGGGTTCTTCCTACGAGCAGTACTTC.

This clone was observed a single time. The chain recombines TRBV19 with TRBJ1-6; perhaps TRBD1 as D (6 bases). Germline loops: CDR1 LNHDA, CDR2 SQIVND (reference sequence). CDR3 length equals 17 residues. V was cut by 6 bases and J by 7 bases, with 22 bases left in between. In nucleotides, the CDR3 is TGTGCCAGTAGCCTCGAACAGGGCGCAGCAATAAATTCACCCCTCCACTTT. Its translation: CASSLEQGAAINSPLHF.

The chain has TRBV7-9 and TRBJ1-4; 9 positions match TRBD1. The trim removed 5 bases at V and 6 bases at J, leaving 4 bases unmatched. The germline gives CDR1 SEHNR, CDR2 FQNEAQ (reference sequence). CDR3 length: 14 residues. Here the CDR3 DNA reads TGTGCCAGCAGCATGGGACAGGGCTATGAAAAACTGTTTTTT. It is translated as CASSMGQGYEKLFF.

The gene calls are TRBV19 and TRBJ2-7; no clear D. The CDR3 contains 11 residues. CDR1 is LNHDA, CDR2 SQIVND, per germline (reference sequence). Trimming shortened V by 6 bases and J by 7 bases, and 10 bases separated the two germline ends. CDR3 bases: TGTGCCAGTAGCGACGGTATAGAGCAGTACTTC. Encoded protein: CASSDGIEQYF.

The genes are TRBV11-2 and TRBJ2-5; maybe TRBD1 (6 bases). Germline assignment: CDR1 SGHAT and CDR2 FQNNGV. V lost 0 bases to trimming and J lost 5 bases, with 16 bases between them. The CDR3 is made up of 16 amino acids. In nucleotides, the CDR3 is TGTGCCAGCAGCTTAGATCGGGGCAGGGGTTCGGAGACCCAGTACTTC. Protein sequence: CASSLDRGRGSETQYF.